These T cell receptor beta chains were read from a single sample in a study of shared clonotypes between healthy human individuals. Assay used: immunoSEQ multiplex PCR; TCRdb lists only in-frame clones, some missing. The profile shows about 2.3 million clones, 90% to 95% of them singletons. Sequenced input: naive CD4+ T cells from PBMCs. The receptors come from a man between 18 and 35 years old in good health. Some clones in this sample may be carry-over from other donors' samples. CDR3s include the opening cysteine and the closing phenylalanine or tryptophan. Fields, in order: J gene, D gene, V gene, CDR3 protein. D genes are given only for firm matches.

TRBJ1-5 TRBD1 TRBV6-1 CATNRGQGQPQHF
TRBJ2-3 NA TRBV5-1 CASSSRLSSDTQYF
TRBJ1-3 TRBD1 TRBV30 CAWSRVTGGENTIYF
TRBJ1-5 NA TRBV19 CASSSVPRGRPSGAQHF
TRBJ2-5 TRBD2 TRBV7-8 CASSFLRLARETQYF
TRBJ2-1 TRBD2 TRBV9 CASSESGSYNEQFF
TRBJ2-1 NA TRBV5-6 CASSLASRDYNEQFF
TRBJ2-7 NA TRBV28 CASIQSGVFHEQYF
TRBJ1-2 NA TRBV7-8 CASSPQRQANGYTF
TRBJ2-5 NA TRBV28 CASSTSVTQETQYF
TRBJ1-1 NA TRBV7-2 CASRTELNTEAFF
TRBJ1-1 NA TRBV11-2 CASSPAGRANTEAFF
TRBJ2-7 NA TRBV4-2 CASSHQGQRLSYEQYF
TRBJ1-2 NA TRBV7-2 CASSLHDGRNYGYTF
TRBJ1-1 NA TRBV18 CASSPEAGVNTEAFF
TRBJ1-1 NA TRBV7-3 CASSLTGGGGEAFF
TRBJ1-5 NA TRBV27 CASSSVGLNQPQHF
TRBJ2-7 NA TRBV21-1 CASTQGDTNYEQYF
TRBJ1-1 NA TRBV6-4 CASSGQGTNTEAFF
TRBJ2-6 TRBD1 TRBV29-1 CSVPGTGGSGANVLTF
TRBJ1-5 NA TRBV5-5 CASSLTAYSNQPQHF
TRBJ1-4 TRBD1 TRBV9 CASYRGDEKLFF
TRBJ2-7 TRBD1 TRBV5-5 CASSPKADRDYEQYF
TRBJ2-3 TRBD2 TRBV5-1 CASSWDPTSGGTDTQYF
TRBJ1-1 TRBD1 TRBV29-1 CSVLGQLNTEAFF
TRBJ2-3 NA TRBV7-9 CASSRVSDTQYF
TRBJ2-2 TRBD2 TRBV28 CASRRLAGVRDTGELFF
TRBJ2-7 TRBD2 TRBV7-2 CASSLELLAVSYEQYF
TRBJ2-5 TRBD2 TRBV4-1 CASSQTGTSGRETQYF
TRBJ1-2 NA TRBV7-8 CASSGGRQIYGYTF
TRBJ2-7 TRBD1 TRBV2 CASVRDRGEREQYF
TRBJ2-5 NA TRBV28 CASRDQETQYF
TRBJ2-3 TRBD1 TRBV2 CASSERGQGDVDTQYF
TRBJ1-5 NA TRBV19 CASSMGLSYYQPQHF
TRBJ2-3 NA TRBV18 CASSPPNSVTDTQYF
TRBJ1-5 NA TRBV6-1 CASSERGLSNQPQHF
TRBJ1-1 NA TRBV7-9 CASSPGFRGGNTEAFF
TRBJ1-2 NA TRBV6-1 CASSEREAYGYTF
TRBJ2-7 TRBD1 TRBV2 CATLGQVDPYEQYF
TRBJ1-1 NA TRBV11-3 CASSLDRGTEAFF
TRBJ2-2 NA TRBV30 CAWSVRSAWDRIGELFF
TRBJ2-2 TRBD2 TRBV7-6 CASSSSGSSTGELFF
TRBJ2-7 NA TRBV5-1 CASSFSSYEQYF
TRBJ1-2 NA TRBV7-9 CASSLVGDGYTF
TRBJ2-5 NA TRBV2 CASSRARETQYF
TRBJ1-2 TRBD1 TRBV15 CATSTRVGQGNYGYTF
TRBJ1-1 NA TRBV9 CASSEWVNTEAFF
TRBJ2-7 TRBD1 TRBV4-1 CASSQTTGGGSYEQYF